This T cell receptor beta chain was sequenced during a study of T-cell memory formation after mild COVID-19. TCRdb reprocessed the 5' RACE reads with MiXCR, giving one entry per CDR3 protein. The data contain 300,000 to 350,000 distinct CDR3 sequences, 13% to 15% of them singletons. V shed 3 bases, J shed 0 bases, and the junction held 3 bases outside the gene matches. This CDR3 spans 16 amino acids. Germline assignment: CDR1 SGHVS and CDR2 FNYEAQ. The genes are TRBV7-6 and TRBJ2-2, with 8 bases lining up with TRBD2. The sequencing sample was made of PBMCs or a T cell subset sorted from them (not recorded which). The TCR was taken from a man younger than 35 who had mild COVID-19 (a few samples of this study predate the infection). Cell type and time point are not known. CDR3: CASSLTSVTNTGELFF. For the CDR3, the DNA is TGTGCCAGCAGCTTGACTAGCGTTACGAACACCGGGGAGCTGTTTTTT.